Listed here are 30 T cell receptor beta chains from one sample, sequenced in a study of T cell responses to AZD1222 COVID-19 vaccine. The protocol was immunoSEQ multiplex PCR, while the TCRdb copy is restricted to in-frame clones and leaves out a portion. The sample carries roughly 130,000 clones, roughly 92% recorded once. Sample: peripheral blood, taken on day 0 of AZD1222 vaccination. The receptor source for this set is an adult in good health.

The genes are TRBV19 and TRBJ1-4; D is ambiguous. CDR3 length: 16 residues. V was pared by 4 bases and J by 6 bases, with 18 bases between. Germline V gene data show CDR1 as LNHDA and CDR2 as SQIVND (reference sequence). The CDR3: CASSKGTVSGDEKLFF. The CDR3 DNA reads as TGTGCCAGTAGTAAGGGTACAGTCAGCGGGGATGAAAAACTGTTTTTT.

This chain connects TRBV6-1 to TRBJ1-6; 7 bases are shared with TRBD1. CDR1 and CDR2 (germline): MNHNS, SASEGT. Trimming took 3 bases from V and 9 from J; bases not matched to a gene: 11. The CDR3 has 16 residues. The CDR3 protein is CASSDRQGSGISPLHF. Here the CDR3 DNA reads TGTGCCAGCAGTGACCGACAGGGCTCGGGTATTTCACCCCTCCACTTT.

The chain is built from TRBV19 and TRBJ2-1, with 7 bases that match TRBD1. CDR1 and CDR2 from the germline V gene are LNHDA and SQIVND (reference sequence). This CDR3 is 15 amino acids long. J gave up 4 bases and V 0 bases, and 3 bases lay outside the gene matches. CDR3 sequence reads: CASSIEGTDYNEQFF. The CDR3 DNA follows: TGTGCCAGTAGTATAGAGGGGACAGATTACAATGAGCAGTTCTTC.

This chain joins TRBV30 and TRBJ1-2; D ambiguous. The CDR3 contains 19 residues. In germline, CDR1 is GTSNPN, CDR2 SVGIG (reference sequence). V lost 1 base and J lost 0, with 24 bases in between. As DNA, the CDR3 is TGTGCCTGGAGTGACTGGGCACGACTACTCCTCGTTACTAACTATGGCTACACCTTC. As protein: CAWSDWARLLLVTNYGYTF.

This clone is a singleton in its sample. The chain links TRBV5-6 to TRBJ1-1; tentatively, D is TRBD1 (5 bases). The germline CDR1 and CDR2 sequences are SGHDT and YYEEEE. The CDR3 has 15 amino acids. The V and J ends lost 3 bases and 3 bases respectively, with 15 bases between them. The CDR3 here is CASSWGIKLDTEAFF. The CDR3 DNA is TGTGCCAGCAGCTGGGGGATTAAGTTGGACACTGAAGCTTTCTTT.

The gene calls are TRBV10-1 and TRBJ2-3; 8 bases fit TRBD1. CDR1 is WNHNN, CDR2 SYGVQD, per germline (reference sequence). This CDR3 has 14 residues. V lost 6 bases and J lost 1; bases outside the gene matches: 3. The CDR3, as DNA: TGCGCCAGCAGCGAACAGGGGGGCACAGATACGCAGTATTTT. Translation: CASSEQGGTDTQYF.

The chain carries TRBV5-4 and TRBJ2-6, with TRBD2 as a possible D gene (6 bases). The CDR3 length is 17 residues. Germline assignment: CDR1 SGHNT and CDR2 YYREEE (reference sequence). Trimming pared 0 bases from V and 4 bases from J, leaving 14 bases between. The CDR3 loop reads CASSLEEGMGGANVLTF. CDR3 coding DNA: TGTGCCAGCAGCTTGGAGGAGGGAATGGGGGGGGCCAACGTCCTGACTTTC.

V gene TRBV15 combines with J gene TRBJ2-3; D is perhaps TRBD2 (6 bases). Trimming shortened V by 1 base and J by 10 bases, and 12 bases separated the two germline ends. The CDR3 sequence is 13 residues long. Germline V lookup: CDR1 LNHNV, CDR2 YYDKDF (reference sequence). The CDR3 DNA reads as TGTGCCACCAGCAGAGGTACGGGACTCCCGCAGTATTTT. Translating it yields CATSRGTGLPQYF. The variable domain in full, completed from reference TRBV15 and TRBJ2-3, reads DAMVIQNPRYQVTQFGKPVTLSCSQTLNHNVMYWYQQKSSQAPKLLFHYYDKDFNNEADTPDNFQSRRPNTSFCFLDIRSPGLGDTAMYLCATSRGTGLPQYFGPGTRLTVL.

The chain recombines TRBV2 with TRBJ2-2, with 7 bases lining up with TRBD1. This CDR3 comprises 15 residues. Germline V lookup: CDR1 SNHLY, CDR2 FYNNEI. J gave up 4 bases and V 6 bases, and 8 bases lay outside the gene matches. CDR3 nucleotide sequence: TGTGCCAGCAGGGACGACAGGGCTGGCACCGGGGAGCTGTTTTTT. Amino acid sequence: CASRDDRAGTGELFF.

The chain joins TRBV12-3 or TRBV12-4 to TRBJ1-2; TRBD1 matches at 9 bases. The CDR3 has 13 residues. V shed 6 bases and J 8 bases; nucleotides not matched to a gene: 7. Here the CDR3 reads CASRGSDRGGYTF. The CDR3 coding sequence is TGTGCCAGCAGGGGATCGGACAGGGGAGGCTACACCTTC.

The J gene is TRBJ1-2, the V gene TRBV10-3; D remains ambiguous. The CDR3 extends over 15 amino acids. Trimming shortened V by 4 bases and J by 0 bases, and 12 bases separated the two germline ends. Germline V CDR1 and CDR2: ENHRY, SYGVKD. CDR3 sequence reads: CAISVRQNPNYGYTF. DNA of the CDR3: TGTGCCATCAGTGTGCGGCAGAACCCTAACTATGGCTACACCTTC.

Comments on this clone: Other DNA sequences in the sample encode the same CDR3. The CDR3 DNA follows: TGTGCCAGCAGCTTAGATCAAGGAGGGAGCTCCTATAATTCACCCCTCCACTTT. It is translated as CASSLDQGGSSYNSPLHF. J is TRBJ1-6 and V is TRBV11-3; the D is unclear. Germline V gene data show CDR1 as SGHNT and CDR2 as YENEEA. This CDR3 contains 18 residues. The V and J ends lost 0 bases and 0 bases respectively, with 12 bases between them.

V and J are TRBV5-5 and TRBJ2-5, with 7 positions matching TRBD1. The germline V gene encodes CDR1 SGHKS and CDR2 YYEKEE (reference sequence). This CDR3 is 14 amino acids long. Trimming cost V 3 bases and J 4 bases; bases outside gene matches: 6. The CDR3 loop is CASSSRQGSETQYF. In nucleotides, the CDR3 is TGTGCCAGCAGCTCCCGACAGGGATCAGAGACCCAGTACTTC.

The chain combines TRBV10-3 with TRBJ2-3, with D maybe TRBD1 (5 bases). Trimming took 3 bases from V and 3 from J, leaving 10 bases between them. Germline V gene lookup returns CDR1 ENHRY and CDR2 SYGVKD. The CDR3 consists of 14 residues. The CDR3 DNA sequence: TGTGCCATCAGTGACAGGGTGGGTACAGATACGCAGTATTTT. Protein sequence: CAISDRVGTDTQYF.

This chain links TRBV24-1 with TRBJ2-3; 13 bases agree with TRBD2. Germline V gives CDR1 KGHDR, CDR2 SFDVKD. CDR3 size: 16 residues. V lost 7 bases and J lost 4; bases outside the gene matches: 7. The CDR3 reads CATRGGTSGVADTQYF. As DNA, the CDR3 is TGTGCCACCAGAGGAGGGACTAGCGGGGTCGCAGATACGCAGTATTTT.

The chain recombines TRBV7-8 with TRBJ1-2, with D possibly being TRBD1 (6 bases). Trimming removed 6 bases at V and 8 bases at J, with 16 bases between. The CDR3 is 13 amino acids. Germline loops: CDR1 SGHVS, CDR2 FQNEAQ. The CDR3 DNA reads TGTGCCAGCAGTCGGGCGGGGGGCGCGGGCTACACCTTC. This gives the protein CASSRAGGAGYTF. The whole variable domain, remainder taken from reference TRBV7-8 and TRBJ1-2, is GAGVSQSPRYKVAKRGQDVALRCDPISGHVSLFWYQQALGQGPEFLTYFQNEAQLDKSGLPSDRFFAERPEGSVSTLKIQRTQQEDSAVYLCASSRAGGAGYTFGSGTRLTVV.

In the case of this clone: The sample has other DNA sequences that encode this CDR3 too. The rearrangement links TRBV4-1 to TRBJ1-5; 8 bases are shared with TRBD1. This CDR3 contains 14 residues. CDR1 MGHRA and CDR2 YSYEKL come from the germline V gene. After removal of 1 base from V and 4 bases from J, the junction contained 0 bases not matched to a gene. The CDR3 coding sequence is TGCGCCAGCAGCCAAGGACAGGGGAATCAGCCCCAGCATTTT. Translated: CASSQGQGNQPQHF.

The chain combines TRBV7-2 with TRBJ2-2; 11 bases are shared with TRBD2. After removal of 8 bases from V and 4 bases from J, the junction contained 6 bases not matched to a gene. CDR3 length: 15 residues. The germline gives CDR1 SGHTA, CDR2 FQGNSA. This chain's CDR3 is CASHRLAGSTGELFF. The DNA for the CDR3 is TGTGCCAGCCACCGACTAGCGGGGAGCACCGGGGAGCTGTTTTTT.

The chain uses TRBV5-6 and TRBJ2-3; D possibly corresponds to TRBD1 (6 bases). Germline V lookup: CDR1 SGHDT, CDR2 YYEEEE. With 0 bases removed from V and 0 bases from J, the gap between germline ends came to 11 bases. The CDR3 covers 16 residues. CDR3 DNA sequence: TGTGCCAGCAGCTTGGGGGGGCCGGGAAGCACAGATACGCAGTATTTT. The encoded protein is CASSLGGPGSTDTQYF.

The rearrangement links TRBV3-1 (or the pseudogene TRBV3-2) to TRBJ2-7; D is uncertain. The CDR3 runs to 15 residues. V dropped 0 bases and J dropped 6 bases, with 15 bases sitting between them. CDR1 is LGHDT, CDR2 YNNKEL, per germline (reference sequence). DNA for the CDR3: TGTGCCAGCAGCCAAGATCTTGCACCCTTCGGCGAGCAGTACGTC. Translating it yields CASSQDLAPFGEQYV.

This chain links TRBV7-6 with TRBJ2-2; weak D call: TRBD1 (7 bases). The V and J ends lost 1 base and 4 bases respectively, with 16 bases between them. CDR1 is SGHVS and CDR2 is FNYEAQ in the germline V gene. The CDR3 consists of 17 residues. This CDR3 reads CASSLVSAGGSTGELFF. The CDR3 nucleotides read TGTGCCAGCAGCTTAGTCTCGGCAGGGGGGAGCACCGGGGAGCTGTTTTTT.

This chain connects TRBV7-3 to TRBJ1-1; 9 bases agree with TRBD1. After removal of 5 bases from V and 4 bases from J, the junction contained 8 bases not matched to a gene. The CDR3 sequence is 15 residues long. Germline V gene sequence: CDR1 SGHTA, CDR2 FQGTGA. CDR3 nucleotide sequence: TGTGCCAGCAGCCCAGGACAGGGGAGGATCACTGAAGCTTTCTTT. It codes for CASSPGQGRITEAFF.

The chain joins TRBV7-2 to TRBJ1-6; a possible D gene is TRBD1 (5 bases). Germline V gives CDR1 SGHTA, CDR2 FQGNSA. CDR3 length: 17 residues. V shed 4 bases and J shed 6 bases, with 19 bases lying between them. Here the CDR3 DNA reads TGTGCCAGCAGCTACGGCCGGGGCGGAGCAACTAATTCACCCCTCCACTTT. This encodes CASSYGRGGATNSPLHF.

This chain links TRBV3-1 (or the pseudogene TRBV3-2) with TRBJ1-1, with 7 nucleotides matching TRBD1. The CDR3 is made up of 16 amino acids. From germline, CDR1 is LGHDT and CDR2 YNNKEL (reference sequence). Unmatched junction bases numbered 8, after V lost 1 base and J lost 3 bases. In DNA form, the CDR3 reads TGTGCCAGCAGCCAAGCCCCCGGACAGGAAGACACTGAAGCTTTCTTT. This encodes CASSQAPGQEDTEAFF.

This chain links TRBV3-1 (or the pseudogene TRBV3-2) with TRBJ1-6, with D perhaps matching TRBD1 (5 bases). Germline V lookup: CDR1 LGHDT, CDR2 YNNKEL (reference sequence). V was cut by 2 bases and J by 6 bases, with 17 bases left in between. This CDR3 spans 17 amino acids. This chain's CDR3 is CASSQNGGASGNSPLHF. The CDR3 DNA is TGTGCCAGCAGCCAAAACGGAGGGGCGAGTGGTAATTCACCCCTCCACTTT.

The gene calls are TRBV6-2 or TRBV6-3 and TRBJ1-1, with a weak D call TRBD1 (6 bases). The CDR3 runs 16 residues. Germline V CDR1 and CDR2: MNHEY, SVGEGT. Trimming removed 1 base from V and 1 base from J, with 13 bases in between. CDR3 nucleotides: TGTGCCAGCAGTTACTTCGGAACAGGGCCGAACACTGAAGCTTTCTTT. It specifies CASSYFGTGPNTEAFF.

The chain has TRBV2 and TRBJ1-1; D might be TRBD1 (5 bases). The V end was cut by 6 bases, the J end by 3 bases, with 14 bases between. The CDR3 consists of 14 residues. Germline loops: CDR1 SNHLY, CDR2 FYNNEI. Written as DNA, the CDR3 is TGTGCCAGCAGCGATCAGGGAAAGGACACTGAAGCTTTCTTT. It is translated as CASSDQGKDTEAFF.

CDR3 sequence (DNA): TGTGCCAGCAGTGAGGCCCGTACTAGCGGGGGACTAGGGAACACAGATACGCAGTATTTT. Its translation is CASSEARTSGGLGNTDTQYF. The chain links TRBV6-1 to TRBJ2-3; 11 positions match TRBD2. The CDR3 sequence is 20 residues long. Per the germline V gene, CDR1 is MNHNS and CDR2 is SASEGT. With V trimmed by 3 bases and J by 2 bases, 16 bases remained unmatched.

This chain links TRBV29-1 with TRBJ1-5; D is uncertain. Germline V gives CDR1 SQVTM, CDR2 ANQGSEA. The germline V and J ends were trimmed by 5 bases and 5 bases, with 10 bases remaining between them. The CDR3 runs to 12 residues. Written as DNA, the CDR3 is TGCAGCGTTAAGGTGGGAGATCAGCCCCAGCATTTT. Its translation is CSVKVGDQPQHF.

The chain couples TRBV9 to TRBJ2-3, with 7 bases fitting TRBD1. The CDR3 sequence is 16 residues long. Losses at the gene ends were 6 bases for V and 0 bases for J; bases not matched to a gene: 10. CDR1 and CDR2 (germline): SGDLS, YYNGEE. Written as DNA, the CDR3 is TGTGCCAGCACCAAGAACACAGGGGAAAGCACAGATACGCAGTATTTT. It codes for CASTKNTGESTDTQYF.